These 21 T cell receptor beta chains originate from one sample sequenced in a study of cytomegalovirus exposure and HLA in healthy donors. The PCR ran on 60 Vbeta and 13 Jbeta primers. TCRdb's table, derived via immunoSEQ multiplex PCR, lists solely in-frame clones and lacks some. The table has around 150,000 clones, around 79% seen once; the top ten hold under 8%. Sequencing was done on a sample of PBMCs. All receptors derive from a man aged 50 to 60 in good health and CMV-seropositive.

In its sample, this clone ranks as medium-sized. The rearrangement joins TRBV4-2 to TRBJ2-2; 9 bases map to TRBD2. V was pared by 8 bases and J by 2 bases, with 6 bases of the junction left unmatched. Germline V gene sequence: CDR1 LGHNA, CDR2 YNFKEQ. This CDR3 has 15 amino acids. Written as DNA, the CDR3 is TGTGCCAGCCGGGCGACTAGCGGAAACACCGGGGAGCTGTTTTTT. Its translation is CASRATSGNTGELFF.

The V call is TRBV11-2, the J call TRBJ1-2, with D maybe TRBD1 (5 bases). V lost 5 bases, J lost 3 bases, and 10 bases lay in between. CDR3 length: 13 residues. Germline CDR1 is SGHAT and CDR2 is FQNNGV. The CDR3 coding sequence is TGTGCCAGCAGCCCGGCAGGGTACTATGGCTACACCTTC. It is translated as CASSPAGYYGYTF.

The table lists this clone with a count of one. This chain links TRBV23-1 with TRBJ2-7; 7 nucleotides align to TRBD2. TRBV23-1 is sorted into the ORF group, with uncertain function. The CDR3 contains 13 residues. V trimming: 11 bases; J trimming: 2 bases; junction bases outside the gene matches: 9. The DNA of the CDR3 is TGCGCCGCAGGGAGAGGGACTACCTACGAGCAGTACTTC. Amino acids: CAAGRGTTYEQYF.

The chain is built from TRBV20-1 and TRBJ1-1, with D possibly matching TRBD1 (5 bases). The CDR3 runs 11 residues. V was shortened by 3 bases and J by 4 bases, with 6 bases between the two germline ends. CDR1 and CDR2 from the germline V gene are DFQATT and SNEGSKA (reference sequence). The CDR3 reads CSASQGTEAFF. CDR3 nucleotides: TGCAGTGCTAGTCAGGGCACTGAAGCTTTCTTT.

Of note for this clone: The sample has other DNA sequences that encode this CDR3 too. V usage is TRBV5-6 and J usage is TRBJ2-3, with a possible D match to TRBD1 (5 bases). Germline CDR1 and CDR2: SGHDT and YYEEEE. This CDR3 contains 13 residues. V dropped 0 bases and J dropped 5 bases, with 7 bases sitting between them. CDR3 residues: CASSLEDRDTQYF. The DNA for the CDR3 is TGTGCCAGCAGCTTGGAAGACAGAGATACGCAGTATTTT.

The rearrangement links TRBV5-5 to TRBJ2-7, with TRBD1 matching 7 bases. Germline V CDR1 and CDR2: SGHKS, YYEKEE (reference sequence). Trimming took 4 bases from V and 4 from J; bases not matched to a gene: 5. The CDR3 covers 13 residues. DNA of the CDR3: TGTGCCAGCAGCAAGACAGGGCAGTACGAGCAGTACTTC. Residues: CASSKTGQYEQYF.

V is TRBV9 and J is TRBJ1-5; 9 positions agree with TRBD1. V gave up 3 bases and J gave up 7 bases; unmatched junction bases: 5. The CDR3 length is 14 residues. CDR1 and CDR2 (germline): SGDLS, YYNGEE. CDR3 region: CASSEGQGPQPQHF. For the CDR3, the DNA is TGTGCCAGCAGCGAGGGACAGGGTCCCCAGCCCCAGCATTTT. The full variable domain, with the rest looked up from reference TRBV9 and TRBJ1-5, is DSGVTQTPKHLITATGQRVTLRCSPRSGDLSVYWYQQSLDQGLQFLIQYYNGEERAKGNILERFSAQQFPDLHSELNLSSLELGDSALYFCASSEGQGPQPQHFGDGTRLSIL.

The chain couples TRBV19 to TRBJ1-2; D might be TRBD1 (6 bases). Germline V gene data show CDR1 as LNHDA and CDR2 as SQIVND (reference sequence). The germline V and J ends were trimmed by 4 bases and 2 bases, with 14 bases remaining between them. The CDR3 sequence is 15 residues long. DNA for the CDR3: TGTGCCAGTAGTACCCTGGAGGGGGGGAACTATGGCTACACCTTC. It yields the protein CASSTLEGGNYGYTF.

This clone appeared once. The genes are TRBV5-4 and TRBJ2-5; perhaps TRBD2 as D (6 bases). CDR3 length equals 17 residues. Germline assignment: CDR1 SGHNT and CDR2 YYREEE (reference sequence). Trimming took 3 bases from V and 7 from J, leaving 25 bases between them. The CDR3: CASSSRAGTDITRTQYF. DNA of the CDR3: TGTGCCAGCAGCTCCAGAGCCGGGACTGATATTACTAGGACCCAGTACTTC.

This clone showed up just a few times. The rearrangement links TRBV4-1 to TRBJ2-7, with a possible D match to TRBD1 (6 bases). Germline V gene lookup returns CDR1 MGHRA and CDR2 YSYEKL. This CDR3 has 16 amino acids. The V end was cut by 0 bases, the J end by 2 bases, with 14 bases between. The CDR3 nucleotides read TGCGCCAGCAGCCAAGATAGGCAGGGGACGGCCTACGAGCAGTACTTC. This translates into CASSQDRQGTAYEQYF.

This CDR3 reads CASSASGVQETQYF. The CDR3 bases are TGTGCCAGTAGTGCTAGCGGGGTCCAAGAGACCCAGTACTTC. The chain links TRBV19 to TRBJ2-5; TRBD2 aligns across 9 bases. The CDR3 loop spans 14 amino acids. V lost 5 bases, J lost 1 base, and 2 bases stayed unmatched. Germline V CDR1 and CDR2: LNHDA, SQIVND (reference sequence).

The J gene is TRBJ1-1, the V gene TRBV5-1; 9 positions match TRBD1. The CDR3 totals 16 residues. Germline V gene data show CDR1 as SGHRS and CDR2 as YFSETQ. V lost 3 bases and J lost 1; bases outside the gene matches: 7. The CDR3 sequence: CASSYTGGVGNTEAFF. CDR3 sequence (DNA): TGCGCCAGCAGCTATACAGGGGGCGTGGGGAACACTGAAGCTTTCTTT.

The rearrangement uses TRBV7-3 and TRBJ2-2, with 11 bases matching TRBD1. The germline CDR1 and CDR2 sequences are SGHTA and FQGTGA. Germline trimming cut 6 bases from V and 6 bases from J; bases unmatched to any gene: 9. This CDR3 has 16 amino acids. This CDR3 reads CASSRNWGQGAGELFF. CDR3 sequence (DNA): TGTGCCAGCAGTCGTAACTGGGGACAGGGGGCCGGGGAGCTGTTTTTT.

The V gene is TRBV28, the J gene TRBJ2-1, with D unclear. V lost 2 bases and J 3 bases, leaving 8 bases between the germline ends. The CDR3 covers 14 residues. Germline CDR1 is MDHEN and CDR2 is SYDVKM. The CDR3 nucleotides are TGTGCCAGCAGTTTAGCCCACTACTACAATGAGCAGTTCTTC. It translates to CASSLAHYYNEQFF.

The CDR3 DNA is TGTGCCAGCAGTTCTGGGCACCAAGAGACCCAGTACTTC. Residues: CASSSGHQETQYF. This sequence joins TRBV6-6 and TRBJ2-5; D is uncertain. Germline CDR1 reads MNHNY; CDR2 reads SVGAGI (reference sequence). The CDR3 covers 13 residues. V was trimmed by 4 bases and J by 0 bases, leaving 6 bases between them.

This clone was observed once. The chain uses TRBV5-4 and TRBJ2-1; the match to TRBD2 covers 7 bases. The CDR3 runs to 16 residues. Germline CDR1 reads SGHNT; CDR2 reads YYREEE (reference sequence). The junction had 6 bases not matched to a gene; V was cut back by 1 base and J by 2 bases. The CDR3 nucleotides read TGTGCCAGCAGCTTGTCACTCGGGGGGACCTACAATGAGCAGTTCTTC. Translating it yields CASSLSLGGTYNEQFF. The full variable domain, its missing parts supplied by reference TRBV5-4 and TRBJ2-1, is ETGVTQSPTHLIKTRGQQVTLRCSSQSGHNTVSWYQQALGQGPQFIFQYYREEENGRGNFPPRFSGLQFPNYSSELNVNALELDDSALYLCASSLSLGGTYNEQFFGPGTRLTVL.

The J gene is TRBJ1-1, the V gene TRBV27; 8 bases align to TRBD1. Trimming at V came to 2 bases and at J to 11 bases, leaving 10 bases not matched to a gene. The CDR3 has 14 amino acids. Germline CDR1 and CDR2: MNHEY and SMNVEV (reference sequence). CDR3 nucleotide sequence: TGTGCCAGCAGTTTAAGGGGGACAGGCAGGGGGGCTTTCTTT. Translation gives CASSLRGTGRGAFF.

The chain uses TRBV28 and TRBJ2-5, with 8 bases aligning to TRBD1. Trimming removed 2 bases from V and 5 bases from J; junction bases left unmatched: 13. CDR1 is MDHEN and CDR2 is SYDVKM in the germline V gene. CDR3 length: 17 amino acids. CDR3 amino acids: CASSLGPGQGKGETQYF. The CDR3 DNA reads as TGTGCCAGCAGTTTAGGTCCAGGACAGGGAAAGGGGGAGACCCAGTACTTC.

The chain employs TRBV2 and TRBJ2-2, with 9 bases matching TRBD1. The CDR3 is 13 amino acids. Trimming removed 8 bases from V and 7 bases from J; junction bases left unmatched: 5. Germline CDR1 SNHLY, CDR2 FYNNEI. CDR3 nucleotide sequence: TGTGCCAGCGGCGGACAGGGGAACGGGGAGCTGTTTTTT. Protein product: CASGGQGNGELFF.

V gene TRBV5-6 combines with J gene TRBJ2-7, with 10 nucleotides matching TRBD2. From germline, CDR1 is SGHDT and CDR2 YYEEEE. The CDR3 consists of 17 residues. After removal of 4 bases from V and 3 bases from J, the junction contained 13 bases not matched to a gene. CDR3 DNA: TGTGCCAGCAGCCTCGACTACACTAGCGGGGCCGACTACGAGCAGTACTTC. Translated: CASSLDYTSGADYEQYF.

The DNA for the CDR3 is TGTGCCAGTAGTATAGATCGACAGGCTGGAGGTTCACCCCTCCACTTT. Encoded protein: CASSIDRQAGGSPLHF. The rearrangement links TRBV19 to TRBJ1-6, with a tentative D call TRBD1 (6 bases). CDR1 is LNHDA and CDR2 is SQIVND in the germline V gene (reference sequence). V lost 0 bases to trimming and J lost 9 bases, with 15 bases between them. The length of the CDR3 is 16 residues.